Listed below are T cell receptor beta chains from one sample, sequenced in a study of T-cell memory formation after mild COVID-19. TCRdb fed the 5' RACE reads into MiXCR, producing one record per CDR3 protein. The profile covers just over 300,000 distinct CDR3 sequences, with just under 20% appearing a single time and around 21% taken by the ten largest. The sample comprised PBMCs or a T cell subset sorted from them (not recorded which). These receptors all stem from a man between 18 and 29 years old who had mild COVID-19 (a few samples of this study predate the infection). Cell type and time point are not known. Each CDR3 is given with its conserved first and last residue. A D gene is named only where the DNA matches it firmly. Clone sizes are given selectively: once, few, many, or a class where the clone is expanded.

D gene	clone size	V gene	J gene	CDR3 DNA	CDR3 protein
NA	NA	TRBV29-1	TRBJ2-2	TGCAGCGCATACAGGAACACCGGGGAGCTGTTTTTT	CSAYRNTGELFF
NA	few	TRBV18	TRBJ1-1	TGTGCCAGCTCACCATACGGGAATGGGGGGCTGGACACTGAAGCTTTCTTT	CASSPYGNGGLDTEAFF
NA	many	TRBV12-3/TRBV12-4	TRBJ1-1	TGTGCCAGCACTCTTCAGGGCACTGAAGCTTTCTTT	CASTLQGTEAFF
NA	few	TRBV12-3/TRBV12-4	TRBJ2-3	TGTGCCACCCGAGGGGGAAACGAGACGCAGTATTTT	CATRGGNETQYF
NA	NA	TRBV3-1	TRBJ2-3	TGTGCCAGCAGCCACGCGGGGGCCACAGATACGCAGTATTTT	CASSHAGATDTQYF
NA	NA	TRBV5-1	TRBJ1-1	TGCGCCAGCAGCTTGGTTGGGGGTTCAGGCTCTGAAGCTTTCTTT	CASSLVGGSGSEAFF
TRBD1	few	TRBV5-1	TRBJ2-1	TGCGCCAGCAGCCCCGGAGGGACAGGGGGGTTGCAGTTCTTC	CASSPGGTGGLQFF
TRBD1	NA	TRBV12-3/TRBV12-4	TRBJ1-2	TGTGCCAGCAGCCGCCGACGACAGGGGAAATATGGCTACACCTTC	CASSRRRQGKYGYTF
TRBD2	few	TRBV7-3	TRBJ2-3	TGTGCCAGCAGCTTTCTAGCGGGGGGGTCCAACCACACAGATACGCAGTATTTT	CASSFLAGGSNHTDTQYF
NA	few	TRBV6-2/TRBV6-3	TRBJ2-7	TGTGCCAGCAGTTCCCTCGGAGTAAGGCCGTACTTC	CASSSLGVRPYF
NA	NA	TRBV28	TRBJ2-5	TGTGCCAGCAGTCTTACCTCTGGTCAGTACTTC	CASSLTSGQYF
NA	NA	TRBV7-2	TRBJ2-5	TGTGCCAGCAGCTCGTCTTGGGTCAGCCTGGGAGGTAGCCAAGAGACCCAGTACTTC	CASSSSWVSLGGSQETQYF
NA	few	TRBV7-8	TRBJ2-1	TGTGCCAGCAGCGTAATTCAGAGGCAGGCTGTGAATGAGCAGTTCTTC	CASSVIQRQAVNEQFF
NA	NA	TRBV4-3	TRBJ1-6	TGCGCCAGCAGCCAAGATATAGGCGCTGCGGTACCCCTCCACTTT	CASSQDIGAAVPLHF
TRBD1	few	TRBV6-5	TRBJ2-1	TGTGCCAGCAGCCATTACAGGGGATACAATGAGCAGTTCTTC	CASSHYRGYNEQFF
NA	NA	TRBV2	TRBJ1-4	TGTGCCAGCAGAAACCGGGTCGGTAATGAAAAACTGTTTTTT	CASRNRVGNEKLFF
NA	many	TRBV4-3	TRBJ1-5	TGCGCCAGCAGCCAAGAAACGCGGGGCCAGCCCCAGCATTTT	CASSQETRGQPQHF
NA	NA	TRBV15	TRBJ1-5	TGTGCCACCAGCAGAGTGGTAACTGGTAGCAATCAGCCCCAGCATTTT	CATSRVVTGSNQPQHF
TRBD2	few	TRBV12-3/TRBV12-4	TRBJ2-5	TGTGCCAGCAGTTTCCGAGCGGGGGGGCCAGAGACCCAGTACTTC	CASSFRAGGPETQYF
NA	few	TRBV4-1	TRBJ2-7	TGCGCCAGCAGCCAGGTTAAGGGGTTCCCCTACGAGCAGTACTTC	CASSQVKGFPYEQYF
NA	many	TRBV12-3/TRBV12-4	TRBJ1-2	TGTGCCAGCAGTTTAATTCAGGGTTTCATCTATGGCTACACCTTC	CASSLIQGFIYGYTF
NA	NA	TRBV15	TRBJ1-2	TGTGCCACCAGCAGAGATCAAGTTTATGGCTACACCTTC	CATSRDQVYGYTF
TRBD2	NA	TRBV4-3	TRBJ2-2	TGCGCCAGCAGCTTAACTAGCGGGGTTGGTTTCGGGGAGCTGTTTTTT	CASSLTSGVGFGELFF
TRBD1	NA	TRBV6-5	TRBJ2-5	TGTGCCAGCAGTTACGACAGGGGGCGGCGAGAGACCCAGTACTTC	CASSYDRGRRETQYF
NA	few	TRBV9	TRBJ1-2	TGTGCCAGCAGCCCCAGATCGGGACAAGGGCCTGGCGGCTACACCTTC	CASSPRSGQGPGGYTF
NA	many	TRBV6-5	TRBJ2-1	TGTGCCAGCAGTATATATCCGGGCCTAACATCCTACAATGAGCAGTTCTTC	CASSIYPGLTSYNEQFF
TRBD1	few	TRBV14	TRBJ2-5	TGTGCCAGCAGCCAAGGGACAGGGGGGACCCAGTACTTC	CASSQGTGGTQYF
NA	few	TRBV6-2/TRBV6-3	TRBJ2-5	TGTGCCAGCAGTGGTAACGGGGGAATTGAGACCCAGTACTTC	CASSGNGGIETQYF
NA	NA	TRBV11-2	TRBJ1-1	TGTGCCAGCAGCTTTCAGGTTAACACTGAAGCTTTCTTT	CASSFQVNTEAFF
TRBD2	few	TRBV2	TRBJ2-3	TGTGCCAGCAGTGGGGTAGCGGGGGGGACAGATACGCAGTATTTT	CASSGVAGGTDTQYF
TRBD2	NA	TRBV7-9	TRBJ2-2	TGTGCCAGCAGCTTGACTAGCTGGAACACCGGGGAGCTGTTTTTT	CASSLTSWNTGELFF
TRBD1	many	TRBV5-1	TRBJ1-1	TGCGCCAGCAGCGCACAGGGGGCGATAGCTGAAGCTTTCTTT	CASSAQGAIAEAFF